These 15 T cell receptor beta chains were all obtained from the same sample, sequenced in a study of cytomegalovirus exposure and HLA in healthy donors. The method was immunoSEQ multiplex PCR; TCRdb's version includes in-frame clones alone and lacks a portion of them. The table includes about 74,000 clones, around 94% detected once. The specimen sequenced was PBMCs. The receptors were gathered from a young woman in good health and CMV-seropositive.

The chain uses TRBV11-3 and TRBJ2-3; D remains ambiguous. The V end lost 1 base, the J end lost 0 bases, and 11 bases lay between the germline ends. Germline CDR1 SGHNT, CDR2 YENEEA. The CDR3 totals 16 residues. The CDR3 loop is CASSLALFGSTDTQYF. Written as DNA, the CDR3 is TGTGCCAGCAGCTTAGCGTTGTTCGGTAGCACAGATACGCAGTATTTT.

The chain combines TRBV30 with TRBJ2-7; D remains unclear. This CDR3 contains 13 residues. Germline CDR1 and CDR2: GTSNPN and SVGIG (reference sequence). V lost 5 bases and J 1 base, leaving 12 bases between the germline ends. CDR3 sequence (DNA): TGTGCCTGGGGTTGGGCAGTATCCTACGAGCAGTACTTC. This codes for CAWGWAVSYEQYF.

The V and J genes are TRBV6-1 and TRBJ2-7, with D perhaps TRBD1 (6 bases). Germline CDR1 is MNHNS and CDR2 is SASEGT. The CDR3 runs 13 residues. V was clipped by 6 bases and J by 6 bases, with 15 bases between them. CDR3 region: CASRKIQGSEQYF. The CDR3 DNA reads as TGTGCCAGCAGGAAGATACAGGGATCCGAGCAGTACTTC.

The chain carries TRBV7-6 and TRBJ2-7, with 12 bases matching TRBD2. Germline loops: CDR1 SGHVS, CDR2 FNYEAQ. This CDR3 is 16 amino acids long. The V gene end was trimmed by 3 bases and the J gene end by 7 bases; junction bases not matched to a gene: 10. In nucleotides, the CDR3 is TGTGCCAGCAGCTTGGAGACTAGCGGGAGCTCTTATGAGCAGTACTTC. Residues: CASSLETSGSSYEQYF. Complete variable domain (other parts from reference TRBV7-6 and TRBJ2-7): GAGVSQSPRYKVTKRGQDVALRCDPISGHVSLYWYRQALGQGPEFLTYFNYEAQQDKSGLPNDRFSAERPEGSISTLTIQRTEQRDSAMYRCASSLETSGSSYEQYFGPGTRLTVT.

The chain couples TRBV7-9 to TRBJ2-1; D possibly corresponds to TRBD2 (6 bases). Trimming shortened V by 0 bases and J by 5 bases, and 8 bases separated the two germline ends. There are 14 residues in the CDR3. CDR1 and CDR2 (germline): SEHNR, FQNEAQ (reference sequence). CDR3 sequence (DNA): TGTGCCAGCAGCTTAGCCTCGGGGGACAATGAGCAGTTCTTC. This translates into CASSLASGDNEQFF.

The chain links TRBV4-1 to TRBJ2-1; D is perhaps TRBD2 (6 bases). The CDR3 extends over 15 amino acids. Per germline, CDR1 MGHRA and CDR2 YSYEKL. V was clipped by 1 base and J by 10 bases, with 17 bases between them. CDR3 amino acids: CASSQVGGLFTEQFF. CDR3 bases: TGCGCCAGCAGCCAAGTCGGGGGTTTATTCACCGAGCAGTTCTTC.

CDR3 DNA: TGTGCCAGCAGCTCGAGGAACAGGGGGCTAGAGACCCAGTACTTC. It encodes CASSSRNRGLETQYF. The chain carries TRBV7-2 and TRBJ2-5; 9 nucleotides agree with TRBD1. CDR1 is SGHTA, CDR2 FQGNSA, per germline. V trimming: 4 bases; J trimming: 4 bases; junction bases outside the gene matches: 7. The CDR3 contains 15 residues. The full variable domain, its missing parts supplied by reference TRBV7-2 and TRBJ2-5, is GAGVSQSPSNKVTEKGKDVELRCDPISGHTALYWYRQSLGQGLEFLIYFQGNSAPDKSGLPSDRFSAERTGGSVSTLTIQRTQQEDSAVYLCASSSRNRGLETQYFGPGTRLLVL.

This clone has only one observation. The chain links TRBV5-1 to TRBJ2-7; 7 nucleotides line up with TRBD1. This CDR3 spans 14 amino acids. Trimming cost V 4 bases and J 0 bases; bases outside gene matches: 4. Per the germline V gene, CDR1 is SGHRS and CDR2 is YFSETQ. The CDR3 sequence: CASSGQADSYEQYF. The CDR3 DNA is TGCGCCAGCAGCGGACAGGCCGACTCCTACGAGCAGTACTTC.

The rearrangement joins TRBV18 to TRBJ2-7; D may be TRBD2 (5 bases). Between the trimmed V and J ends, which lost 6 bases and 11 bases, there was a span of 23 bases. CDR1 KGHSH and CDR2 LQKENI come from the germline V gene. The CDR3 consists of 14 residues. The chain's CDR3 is CASSSTGPGETEYF. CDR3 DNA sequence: TGTGCCAGCTCCAGCACCGGACCCGGGGAAACGGAGTACTTC.

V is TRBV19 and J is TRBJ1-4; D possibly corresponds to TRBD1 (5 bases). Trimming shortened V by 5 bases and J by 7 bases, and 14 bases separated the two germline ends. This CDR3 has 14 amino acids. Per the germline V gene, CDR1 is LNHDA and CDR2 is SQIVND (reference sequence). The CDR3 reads CASSPQATGEKLFF. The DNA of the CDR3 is TGTGCCAGTAGTCCACAGGCGACCGGTGAAAAACTGTTTTTT.

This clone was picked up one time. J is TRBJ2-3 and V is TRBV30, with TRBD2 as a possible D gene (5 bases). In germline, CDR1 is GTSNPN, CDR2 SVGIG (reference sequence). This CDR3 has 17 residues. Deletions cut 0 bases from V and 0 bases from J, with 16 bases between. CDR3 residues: CAWSVPLRTESTDTQYF. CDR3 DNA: TGTGCCTGGAGTGTACCCCTCCGGACTGAAAGCACAGATACGCAGTATTTT.

CDR3 in DNA: TGTGCCAGCAGCCTTGACAGGGGTAGCGGCAATCAGCCCCAGCATTTT. Its translation: CASSLDRGSGNQPQHF. The chain carries TRBV4-2 and TRBJ1-5; 8 positions match TRBD1. The ends lost 4 bases at V and 2 bases at J; junction bases unmatched: 7. The CDR3 is 16 amino acids. CDR1 is LGHNA, CDR2 YNFKEQ, per germline.

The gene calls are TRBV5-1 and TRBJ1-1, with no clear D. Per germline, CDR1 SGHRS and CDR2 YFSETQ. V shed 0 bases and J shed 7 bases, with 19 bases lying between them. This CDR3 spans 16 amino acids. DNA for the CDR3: TGCGCCAGCAGCTTGGCATCCGGGTACGCTTCTCATGAAGCTTTCTTT. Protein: CASSLASGYASHEAFF.

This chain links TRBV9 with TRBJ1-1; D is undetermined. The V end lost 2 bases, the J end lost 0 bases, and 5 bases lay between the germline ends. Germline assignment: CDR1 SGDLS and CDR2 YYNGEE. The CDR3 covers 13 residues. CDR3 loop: CASSVSLNTEAFF. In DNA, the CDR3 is TGTGCCAGCAGCGTTAGCTTGAACACTGAAGCTTTCTTT. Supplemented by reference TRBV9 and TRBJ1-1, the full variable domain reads DSGVTQTPKHLITATGQRVTLRCSPRSGDLSVYWYQQSLDQGLQFLIQYYNGEERAKGNILERFSAQQFPDLHSELNLSSLELGDSALYFCASSVSLNTEAFFGQGTRLTVV.

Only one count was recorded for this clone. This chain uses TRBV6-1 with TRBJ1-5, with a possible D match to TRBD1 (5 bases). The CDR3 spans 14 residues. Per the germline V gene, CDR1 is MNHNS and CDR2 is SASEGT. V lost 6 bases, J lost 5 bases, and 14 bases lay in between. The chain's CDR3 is CASRDVGGDQPQHF. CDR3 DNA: TGTGCCAGCAGGGACGTGGGGGGGGATCAGCCCCAGCATTTT.